The rows below give T cell receptor beta chains drawn from one sample of a study of cytotoxic CD8 clonotypes in ibrutinib-treated CLL. Produced via immunoSEQ multiplex PCR; TCRdb's table is partial and in-frame only. Of some 100,000 clones in the sample, approximately 56% are singletons; the top ten hold more than 35%. The sample consisted of PBMCs, taken after 24 months of ibrutinib treatment. The source of these receptors is a human donor with chronic lymphocytic leukemia. Both conserved end residues are part of each CDR3. Fields, in order: D gene, V gene, clone size, J gene, CDR3 DNA, CDR3 protein. D genes are given only for firm matches. Where a row states a size, it is once, few, many or the class of an expanded clone; other rows omit it.

-	TRBV7-3	-	TRBJ1-1	TGTGCCAGCAGTCGGGGCTTAAACACTGAAGCTTTCTTT	CASSRGLNTEAFF
-	TRBV6-6	-	TRBJ1-3	TGTGCCAGCAGTTACTCCTGGCAGGGCGGAAACACCATATATTTT	CASSYSWQGGNTIYF
-	TRBV9	-	TRBJ2-2	TGTGCCAGCAGCGTAGGCCTACAGGAGGTCGGGGAGCTGTTTTTT	CASSVGLQEVGELFF
-	TRBV30	few	TRBJ1-2	TGTGCCTGGATGGGGGACACTGGGAATAACTATGGCTACACCTTC	CAWMGDTGNNYGYTF
-	TRBV7-2	few	TRBJ2-7	TGTGCCAGCAGCCCAGGTGGGGGGCCGTACGAGCAGTACTTC	CASSPGGGPYEQYF
TRBD1	TRBV7-9	-	TRBJ2-7	TGTGCCAGCTCCGTGACCGGGACAGGGTCCGAGCAGTACTTC	CASSVTGTGSEQYF
-	TRBV11-3	few	TRBJ2-7	TGTGCCAGCAGGGACTCCACCTACGAGCAGTACTTC	CASRDSTYEQYF
-	TRBV15	-	TRBJ1-3	TGTGCCACTCGTATCTCTGGAAACACCATATATTTT	CATRISGNTIYF
-	TRBV28	-	TRBJ2-2	TGTGCCAGCAGTTTAGGCCAGATCACCGGGGAGCTGTTTTTT	CASSLGQITGELFF
-	TRBV5-1	few	TRBJ1-6	TGCGCCAGCAGCTTGGGACAGCTGTACTCACCCCTCCACTTT	CASSLGQLYSPLHF
-	TRBV29-1	-	TRBJ2-2	TGCAGCGGACTTAACGGGCCGAACACCGGGGAGCTGTTTTTT	CSGLNGPNTGELFF
TRBD1	TRBV4-1	-	TRBJ2-1	TGCGCCAGCAGCCCTCCGGGACAGGGTATCGATGAGCAGTTCTTC	CASSPPGQGIDEQFF
-	TRBV27	-	TRBJ2-3	TGTGCCAGCAGGGACCTTAGCGGACTCACAGATACGCAGTATTTT	CASRDLSGLTDTQYF
TRBD2	TRBV25-1	-	TRBJ2-3	TGTGCCAGCAGTACAACGGGGGGAACCACAGATACGCAGTATTTT	CASSTTGGTTDTQYF
-	TRBV7-6	-	TRBJ2-7	TGTGCCAGCAGCTTAGACATGATTTACGAGCAGTACTTC	CASSLDMIYEQYF
TRBD2	TRBV9	once	TRBJ2-3	TGTGCCAGCAGCGTAGGGGGGACTAGAGGCACAGATACGCAGTATTTT	CASSVGGTRGTDTQYF
TRBD2	TRBV5-4	-	TRBJ2-2	TGTGCCAGCAGCTTTACTAGCGGGGGGGCCCGCTTAACCGGGGAGCTGTTTTTT	CASSFTSGGARLTGELFF
-	TRBV9	-	TRBJ2-3	TGTGCCAGCAGCCCCCACACAGATACGCAGTATTTT	CASSPHTDTQYF
TRBD2	TRBV11-3	-	TRBJ2-5	TGTGCCAGCAGCTTACTAGCGGGGGCACAAGAGACCCAGTACTTC	CASSLLAGAQETQYF
-	TRBV28	few	TRBJ1-1	TGTGCCAGCAGCTCCTTCACAGGAGCTGAAGCTTTCTTT	CASSSFTGAEAFF
TRBD2	TRBV11-1	many	TRBJ2-5	TGTGCCAGCAACATTTTAGCGGGGGCCCAAGAGACCCAGTACTTC	CASNILAGAQETQYF
-	TRBV5-8	many	TRBJ1-2	TGTGCCAGCAGCCATCGGGTTTCACGAGGGAACTATGGCTACACCTTC	CASSHRVSRGNYGYTF
-	TRBV27	few	TRBJ1-5	TGTGCCAGCAGTCGACAGGCTAATCAGCCCCAGCATTTT	CASSRQANQPQHF
-	TRBV18	-	TRBJ2-7	TGTGCCAGCTCACCAATAGCACGCTCCTACGAGCAGTACTTC	CASSPIARSYEQYF
-	TRBV11-3	few	TRBJ1-2	TGTGCCAGCAGCTTAGACCCCTCAGGTGGCTACACCTTC	CASSLDPSGGYTF
-	TRBV19	-	TRBJ2-7	TGTGCCAGCAGGGAAGGGATAAACGAGCAGTACTTC	CASREGINEQYF
-	TRBV29-1	-	TRBJ1-4	TGCAGCGTTGCGTTGACAGGACTAGTGGCTAATGAAAAACTGTTTTTT	CSVALTGLVANEKLFF
TRBD2	TRBV2	-	TRBJ2-7	TGTGCCAGCACCCCGGGACTAGCGGGGGTCGAGCAGTACTTC	CASTPGLAGVEQYF
-	TRBV6-5	-	TRBJ2-7	TGTGCCAGCAGTTACAGGGGAAATACCTACGAGCAGTACTTC	CASSYRGNTYEQYF
-	TRBV18	few	TRBJ2-3	TGTGCCAGCTCACCAGGGAGAGCTGTAGCAGATACGCAGTATTTT	CASSPGRAVADTQYF
TRBD1	TRBV6-1	-	TRBJ1-2	TGTGCCAGCAGTGAAGACAGGGGAAGGGGCTACACCTTC	CASSEDRGRGYTF
-	TRBV11-3	-	TRBJ2-1	TGTGCCAGCAGCTTAGGGGGCTGGGAGCAGTTCTTC	CASSLGGWEQFF
-	TRBV7-2	few	TRBJ1-5	TGTGCCAGCAGCTTAGGAACCGGGGGAGATCAGCCCCAGCATTTT	CASSLGTGGDQPQHF
TRBD1	TRBV11-3	-	TRBJ1-5	TGTGCCAGCTTTACAGGGGCGCAGCCCCAGCATTTT	CASFTGAQPQHF
-	TRBV6-1	-	TRBJ2-5	TGTGCCACCGTGCTTAAGGAGACCCAGTACTTC	CATVLKETQYF
-	TRBV11-3	few	TRBJ1-1	TGTGCCAGCAGCCAGGACAGATCGAACACTGAAGCTTTCTTT	CASSQDRSNTEAFF
-	TRBV19	once	TRBJ2-3	TGTGCCAGTAGTATAGTGGCCAAAATGGGGGCAGATACGCAGTATTTT	CASSIVAKMGADTQYF
-	TRBV2	few	TRBJ2-7	TGTGCCAGCAGTGAACAGGGGAGGCAGCAGTACTTC	CASSEQGRQQYF
TRBD1	TRBV9	-	TRBJ2-7	TGTGCCAGCAGCGTAGGGGACAGGCCCCGCTCCTACGAGCAGTACTTC	CASSVGDRPRSYEQYF
-	TRBV7-9	-	TRBJ1-1	TGTGCCCCTCAATCTACTGAAGCTTTCTTT	CAPQSTEAFF
-	TRBV7-3	few	TRBJ1-1	TGTGCCAGCAGCAGAATCGGGGGCAGTACTGAAGCTTTCTTT	CASSRIGGSTEAFF
-	TRBV28	-	TRBJ1-5	TGTGCCAGCAGTTTGGACACGGAGTATCAGCCCCAGCATTTT	CASSLDTEYQPQHF
TRBD2	TRBV19	-	TRBJ2-7	TGTGCCAGTAGTTTACGGGGCCGACTAGCGGGGGGGCCGATCTACGAGCAGTACTTC	CASSLRGRLAGGPIYEQYF
-	TRBV6-5	-	TRBJ2-3	TGTGCCAGCACCTCCGCTTCCTACGATACGCAGTATTTT	CASTSASYDTQYF
-	TRBV2	few	TRBJ2-1	TGTGCCAGTATACTGGGACTCGGCTATACCAATGAGCAGTTCTTC	CASILGLGYTNEQFF
TRBD1	TRBV29-1	-	TRBJ2-7	TGCAGCGTCAGAAAGGACAGGGCTAACGAGCAGTACTTC	CSVRKDRANEQYF
-	TRBV6-1	-	TRBJ2-4	TGTGCCAGCAGTGAAGGGTGGGGGACCAAAAACATTCAGTACTTC	CASSEGWGTKNIQYF
TRBD2	TRBV5-1	-	TRBJ2-3	TGCGCCAGCAGCACGAACGCGGGGGGGAGCACAGATACGCAGTATTTT	CASSTNAGGSTDTQYF
-	TRBV5-1	-	TRBJ2-3	TGCGCCAGTTCAACCCTAGCAGATACGCAGTATTTT	CASSTLADTQYF
TRBD2	TRBV4-3	-	TRBJ2-3	TGCGCCAGCAGCCTTCTTCTAGCGGGTACGCAGTATTTT	CASSLLLAGTQYF